The 8 T cell receptor beta chains below were found in one sample sequenced in a study of cytomegalovirus exposure and HLA in healthy donors. Use of 60 Vbeta and 13 Jbeta primers characterized the PCR. Method: immunoSEQ multiplex PCR; TCRdb's copy keeps in-frame clones and lacks some. The table lists fewer than 150,000 clones, roughly 80% of them singletons. What was sequenced was PBMCs. These receptor sequences come from a man aged 40-55 years in good health and CMV-seronegative.

In its sample, this clone was seen once. The V gene is TRBV9, the J gene TRBJ2-7, with D possibly being TRBD1 (6 bases). V gave up 4 bases and J gave up 5 bases, with 13 bases separating them. The length of the CDR3 is 13 residues. Germline-derived CDR1 and CDR2 are SGDLS and YYNGEE. Written as DNA, the CDR3 is TGTGCCAGCAGCCCACCCAGGGGACACGAGCAGTACTTC. Translated, it gives CASSPPRGHEQYF.

V and J are TRBV5-4 and TRBJ2-1, with D possibly TRBD2 on 5 matching bases. CDR1 and CDR2 (germline): SGHNT, YYREEE (reference sequence). V lost 2 bases and J lost 5, with 14 bases in between. The CDR3 consists of 15 residues. The CDR3 is CASSFAGVRDNEQFF. As DNA, the CDR3 is TGTGCCAGCAGCTTTGCCGGGGTTCGGGACAATGAGCAGTTCTTC. The entire variable domain, with the rest obtained from reference TRBV5-4 and TRBJ2-1, is as follows: ETGVTQSPTHLIKTRGQQVTLRCSSQSGHNTVSWYQQALGQGPQFIFQYYREEENGRGNFPPRFSGLQFPNYSSELNVNALELDDSALYLCASSFAGVRDNEQFFGPGTRLTVL.

The chain joins TRBV28 to TRBJ2-7; 7 nucleotides match TRBD1. Germline CDR1 MDHEN, CDR2 SYDVKM. The V gene end was trimmed by 5 bases and the J gene end by 1 base; junction bases not matched to a gene: 5. The CDR3 sequence is 14 residues long. CDR3 DNA sequence: TGTGCCAGCAGTAGGCCGGGACAGTCCTACGAGCAGTACTTC. Translation gives CASSRPGQSYEQYF.

The table lists this clone with a count of one. The chain has TRBV7-2 and TRBJ2-1, with D perhaps matching TRBD2 (5 bases). The V and J ends lost 4 bases and 5 bases respectively, with 9 bases between them. Germline CDR1 and CDR2: SGHTA and FQGNSA. This CDR3 region has 13 residues. In DNA, the CDR3 is TGTGCCAGCAGCTCCGGGAACAACAATGAGCAGTTCTTC. Protein sequence: CASSSGNNNEQFF.

This clone was seen only once. J is TRBJ2-4 and V is TRBV19; TRBD1 might be the D (5 bases). Trimming stripped 1 base from V and 4 bases from J, with 20 bases between. Germline V CDR1 and CDR2: LNHDA, SQIVND (reference sequence). CDR3 length: 18 residues. CDR3 sequence: CASSIGRAVVGRKNIQYF. DNA of the CDR3: TGTGCCAGTAGTATAGGCAGGGCGGTGGTGGGTCGGAAAAACATTCAGTACTTC.

Only a few counts were recorded for this clone. The chain links TRBV6-5 to TRBJ2-7; possibly TRBD2 for D (5 bases). The CDR3 has 15 residues. V lost 3 bases and J 3 bases, leaving 15 bases between the germline ends. In germline, CDR1 is MNHEY, CDR2 SVGAGI. CDR3: CASSYSRSGSYEQYF. CDR3 DNA: TGTGCCAGCAGTTATTCCCGTTCGGGGAGCTACGAGCAGTACTTC.

This chain joins TRBV6-6 and TRBJ1-2, with 7 bases identical to TRBD1. The V gene's germline CDR1 is MNHNY and CDR2 SVGAGI (reference sequence). Trimming cost V 7 bases and J 3 bases; bases outside gene matches: 8. This CDR3 region has 14 residues. The CDR3 DNA sequence: TGTGCCAGCATTGATCCCGGGACAGACTATGGCTACACCTTC. It specifies CASIDPGTDYGYTF.

The genes are TRBV9 and TRBJ2-1; the match to TRBD2 covers 7 bases. From germline, CDR1 is SGDLS and CDR2 YYNGEE. V shed 0 bases and J 6 bases; nucleotides not matched to a gene: 9. There are 16 residues in the CDR3. The DNA of the CDR3 is TGTGCCAGCAGCGTAGATTCAAGCGGGACGCGCAATGAGCAGTTCTTC. Amino acids: CASSVDSSGTRNEQFF.